The 20 T cell receptor beta chains presented below share a single source sample, sequenced in a study of blood T cell repertoires in COVID-19 (dated by TCRdb to between 2020 and 2021). Library preparation used the immunoSEQ multiplex PCR assay. In its TCRdb copy, this immuneACCESS table keeps in-frame sequences only and misses some clones. Where compared with another copy, unresolved V genes explain less than half of these, and the others have no known cause. This sample gives under 500,000 clones in total; about 85% of them show up just once. The biggest ten clones account for 1.5% to 2% of the sample. Sequenced material: PBMCs or T cells enriched from blood (not recorded which). The receptors were sampled from a woman younger than 30 with acute COVID-19.

The gene calls are TRBV18 and TRBJ1-2; 7 bases agree with TRBD1. CDR3 size: 13 residues. The junction had 5 bases not matched to a gene; V was cut back by 4 bases and J by 6 bases. Germline loops: CDR1 KGHSH, CDR2 LQKENI. In nucleotides, the CDR3 is TGTGCCAGCTCACGACAGGGAGGCGATGGCTACACCTTC. This gives the protein CASSRQGGDGYTF.

The chain carries TRBV5-4 and TRBJ2-1; TRBD1 aligns across 8 bases. Germline lookup yields CDR1 SGHNT and CDR2 YYREEE (reference sequence). The CDR3 covers 13 residues. V lost 7 bases to trimming and J lost 6 bases; unmatched junction nucleotides: 6. The CDR3 loop is CASSRTGGNEQFF. The CDR3 region has the DNA TGTGCCAGCTCCCGAACAGGGGGCAATGAGCAGTTCTTC.

The chain recombines TRBV28 with TRBJ2-7; D gene ambiguous. Germline lookup yields CDR1 MDHEN and CDR2 SYDVKM. The V gene lost 4 bases and the J gene lost 2 bases, with 9 bases spanning the gap. The CDR3 is 13 amino acids. For the CDR3, the DNA is TGTGCCAGCAGTTCCTCCACTACCTACGAGCAGTACTTC. This sequence encodes CASSSSTTYEQYF.

J is TRBJ1-2 and V is TRBV6-5; 10 bases are shared with TRBD1. This CDR3 has 14 residues. Germline CDR1 is MNHEY and CDR2 is SVGAGI. With 5 bases clipped from V and 8 bases from J, the junction kept 8 bases outside the gene matches. The CDR3 DNA sequence: TGTGCCAGCAGTACCTCCGGGACAGGGGAGGGCTACACCTTC. Encoded protein: CASSTSGTGEGYTF.

The gene calls are TRBV5-1 and TRBJ2-2; D is perhaps TRBD2 (5 bases). V lost 6 bases and J lost 3, with 9 bases in between. This CDR3 has 13 residues. Per the germline V gene, CDR1 is SGHRS and CDR2 is YFSETQ. This chain's CDR3 is CASNEGYTGELFF. The CDR3, as DNA: TGCGCCAGCAACGAGGGCTACACCGGGGAGCTGTTTTTT. Supplemented by reference TRBV5-1 and TRBJ2-2, the full variable domain reads KAGVTQTPRYLIKTRGQQVTLSCSPISGHRSVSWYQQTPGQGLQFLFEYFSETQRNKGNFPGRFSGRQFSNSRSEMNVSTLELGDSALYLCASNEGYTGELFFGEGSRLTVL.

In its sample, this clone was seen once. The J gene is TRBJ1-3, the V gene TRBV7-2, with D possibly being TRBD1 (6 bases). The germline V and J ends were trimmed by 5 bases and 0 bases, with 11 bases remaining between them. Germline CDR1 is SGHTA and CDR2 is FQGNSA. This CDR3 comprises 15 residues. The CDR3 sequence is CASSHRAGSGNTIYF. The CDR3 DNA follows: TGTGCCAGCAGCCACAGGGCGGGCTCTGGAAACACCATATATTTT.

This clone was seen only once. This chain joins TRBV18 and TRBJ2-5; 8 bases match TRBD1. The germline V gene has CDR1 KGHSH and CDR2 LQKENI. The V gene end was trimmed by 4 bases and the J gene end by 0 bases; junction bases not matched to a gene: 10. This CDR3 has 17 amino acids. The CDR3 nucleotides read TGTGCCAGCTCACTTACCTCCGGGACAGGTTACCAAGAGACCCAGTACTTC. It translates to CASSLTSGTGYQETQYF.

This clone was observed a single time. This chain connects TRBV15 to TRBJ2-5, with TRBD2 as a possible D gene (6 bases). The CDR3 has 14 amino acids. Germline values: CDR1 LNHNV, CDR2 YYDKDF (reference sequence). Trimming took off 0 bases at V and 7 bases at J, with 12 bases between the two ends. The chain's CDR3 is CATSRDPKGGTQYF. The CDR3 DNA reads as TGTGCCACCAGCAGAGACCCAAAGGGAGGGACCCAGTACTTC.

The genes are TRBV29-1 and TRBJ2-5, with TRBD1 as a possible D gene (5 bases). Germline V CDR1 and CDR2: SQVTM, ANQGSEA. Trimming pared 2 bases from V and 0 bases from J, leaving 10 bases between. The CDR3 loop spans 14 amino acids. The CDR3 DNA follows: TGCAGCGTTGAACCGCAGGGAAACCAAGAGACCCAGTACTTC. Its protein is CSVEPQGNQETQYF. Drawing the rest from reference TRBV29-1 and TRBJ2-5, the complete variable domain is SAVISQKPSRDICQRGTSLTIQCQVDSQVTMMFWYRQQPGQSLTLIATANQGSEATYESGFVIDKFPISRPNLTFSTLTVSNMSPEDSSIYLCSVEPQGNQETQYFGPGTRLLVL.

The chain's CDR3 is CASSRTGSSGNTIYF. CDR3 in DNA: TGTGCCAGCAGCCGGACAGGGAGCTCTGGAAACACCATATATTTT. The J gene is TRBJ1-3, the V gene TRBV7-2; 8 nucleotides line up with TRBD1. J lost 0 bases, V lost 5 bases, and 3 bases had no gene match. The CDR3 has 15 residues. Germline assignment: CDR1 SGHTA and CDR2 FQGNSA.

This chain uses TRBV30 with TRBJ1-3; D may be TRBD1 (6 bases). Between the trimmed V and J ends, which lost 7 bases and 0 bases, there was a span of 13 bases. The V gene's germline CDR1 is GTSNPN and CDR2 SVGIG (reference sequence). The length of the CDR3 is 14 residues. The CDR3 sequence is CASHGQNSGNTIYF. CDR3 nucleotide sequence: TGTGCCTCCCACGGACAGAACTCTGGAAACACCATATATTTT.

The CDR3 nucleotides read TGTGCCAGCAGCTTGCTGGGTGAGGCCACTGAAGCTTTCTTT. This translates into CASSLLGEATEAFF. The chain uses TRBV5-4 and TRBJ1-1; no firm D call. The CDR3 covers 14 residues. Germline V gene data show CDR1 as SGHNT and CDR2 as YYREEE (reference sequence). V was cut by 1 base and J by 4 bases, with 11 bases left in between. Full variable domain (outside the CDR3, taken from reference TRBV5-4 and TRBJ1-1): ETGVTQSPTHLIKTRGQQVTLRCSSQSGHNTVSWYQQALGQGPQFIFQYYREEENGRGNFPPRFSGLQFPNYSSELNVNALELDDSALYLCASSLLGEATEAFFGQGTRLTVV.

The chain links TRBV2 to TRBJ2-1; 7 bases agree with TRBD2. Germline assignment: CDR1 SNHLY and CDR2 FYNNEI. J lost 8 bases, V lost 1 base, and 8 bases had no gene match. CDR3 length equals 15 residues. The CDR3 loop reads CASSEGTRVFDEQFF. For the CDR3, the DNA is TGTGCCAGCAGTGAAGGGACTAGAGTTTTCGATGAGCAGTTCTTC.

The sample holds one count of this clone. The V gene is TRBV7-2, the J gene TRBJ1-5, with D perhaps matching TRBD1 (6 bases). Trimming cost V 1 base and J 3 bases, with 16 bases left between them. The V gene's germline CDR1 is SGHTA and CDR2 FQGNSA. The CDR3 is 17 amino acids. CDR3 amino acids: CASSLGGRALDNQPQHF. CDR3 nucleotides: TGTGCCAGCAGCTTAGGGGGGCGGGCCCTAGACAATCAGCCCCAGCATTTT.

This chain links TRBV28 with TRBJ2-4, with 8 nucleotides matching TRBD2. The length of the CDR3 is 14 residues. V trimming: 10 bases; J trimming: 5 bases; junction bases outside the gene matches: 10. Germline V CDR1 and CDR2: MDHEN, SYDVKM. In DNA form, the CDR3 reads TGTGCCACCTCGGGAGGGCCCTTGCAAAACATTCAGTACTTC. Translating gives CATSGGPLQNIQYF.

This chain joins TRBV19 and TRBJ2-2; 7 bases match TRBD1. The V gene end was trimmed by 7 bases and the J gene end by 3 bases; junction bases not matched to a gene: 2. Germline CDR1 and CDR2: LNHDA and SQIVND (reference sequence). The length of the CDR3 is 13 residues. Here the CDR3 reads CASIQGDTGELFF. In DNA form, the CDR3 reads TGTGCCAGTATTCAGGGGGACACCGGGGAGCTGTTTTTT.

About this clone itself: Other DNA sequences in the same sample also yield this CDR3. The V gene is TRBV12-3 or TRBV12-4, the J gene TRBJ2-3; unclear D gene. The CDR3 runs to 12 residues. V was pared by 4 bases and J by 3 bases, with 5 bases between. The CDR3 DNA sequence: TGTGCCAGCAGTTATTCGACAGATACGCAGTATTTT. The encoded protein is CASSYSTDTQYF.

The V and J genes are TRBV4-3 and TRBJ2-1; 8 bases are a match to TRBD2. This CDR3 contains 17 residues. J lost 6 bases, V lost 6 bases, and 16 bases had no gene match. Germline values: CDR1 LGHNA, CDR2 YSLEER. The CDR3 here is CASRQTPYSGSGNEQFF. CDR3 DNA: TGCGCCAGCAGACAAACACCCTACAGCGGGAGCGGCAATGAGCAGTTCTTC.

The chain employs TRBV19 and TRBJ2-3, with TRBD2 matching over 11 bases. Germline values: CDR1 LNHDA, CDR2 SQIVND (reference sequence). This CDR3 region has 16 residues. V lost 3 bases to trimming and J lost 3 bases; unmatched junction nucleotides: 5. CDR3 coding DNA: TGTGCCAGTAGTATGGTAAGACTAGCGGGGACAGATACGCAGTATTTT. Amino acid sequence: CASSMVRLAGTDTQYF.

The chain employs TRBV28 and TRBJ1-5; D is possibly TRBD1 (5 bases). V was cut by 7 bases and J by 1 base, with 23 bases left in between. Germline CDR1 is MDHEN and CDR2 is SYDVKM. This CDR3 contains 18 residues. In DNA, the CDR3 is TGTGCCAGCACTACGGTCCTTCTGGAGGGGCACAGCAATCAGCCCCAGCATTTT. This encodes CASTTVLLEGHSNQPQHF.